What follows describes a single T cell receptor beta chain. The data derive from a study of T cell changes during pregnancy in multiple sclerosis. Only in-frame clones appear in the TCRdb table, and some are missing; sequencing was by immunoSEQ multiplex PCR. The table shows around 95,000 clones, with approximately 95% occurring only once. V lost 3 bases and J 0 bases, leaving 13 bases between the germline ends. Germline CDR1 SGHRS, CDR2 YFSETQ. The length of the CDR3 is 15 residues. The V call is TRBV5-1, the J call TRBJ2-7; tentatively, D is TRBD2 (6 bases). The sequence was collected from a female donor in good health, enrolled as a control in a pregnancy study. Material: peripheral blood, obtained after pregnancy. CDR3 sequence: CASSSGDESSYEQYF. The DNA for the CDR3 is TGCGCCAGCAGCTCGGGGGACGAAAGCTCCTACGAGCAGTACTTC.